This T cell receptor beta chain was sequenced during a study of blood T cell repertoires in COVID-19. Study details: COVID-19 samples from acute and convalescent phases originated in the United States, Italy and Spain. Sample material is recorded as cDNA or gDNA derived from T cells, B-cell-depleted T cells, or PBMCs.

Authors' processing steps: Researchers report that nucleated cell counts were estimated from reference gene primer amplification. Sequencing was performed with immunoSEQ multiplex PCR; in TCRdb, only in-frame clones are kept and a portion is missing. That table furnishes V, J and clone size, whereas the DNA furnished D and trimming. Altogether some 120,000 clones are present, 80% to 90% being singletons, with the ten largest covering about 27%. The V end lost 3 bases, the J end lost 0 bases, and 11 bases lay between the germline ends. There are 16 residues in the CDR3. The germline V gene has CDR1 MDHEN and CDR2 SYDVKM.

The chain employs TRBV28 and TRBJ1-4, with D perhaps TRBD1 (5 bases). The sequence derives from a man between 65 and 85 years old with active or convalescent COVID-19. The sequencing sample was made of peripheral blood. This chain's CDR3 is CASSFQGTATNEKLFF. Written as DNA, the CDR3 is TGTGCCAGCAGTTTCCAGGGAACGGCAACTAATGAAAAACTGTTTTTT.